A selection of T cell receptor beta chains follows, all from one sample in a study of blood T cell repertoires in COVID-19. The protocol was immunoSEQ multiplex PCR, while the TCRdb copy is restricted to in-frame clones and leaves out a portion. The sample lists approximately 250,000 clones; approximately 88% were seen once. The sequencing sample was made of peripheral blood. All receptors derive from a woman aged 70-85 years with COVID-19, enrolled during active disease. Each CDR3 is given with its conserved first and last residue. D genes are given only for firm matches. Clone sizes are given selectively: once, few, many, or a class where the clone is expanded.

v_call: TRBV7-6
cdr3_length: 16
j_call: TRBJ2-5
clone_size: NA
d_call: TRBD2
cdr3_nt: TGTGCCAGCAGCTTAGATGGCGGGAGGTTTAGAGAGACCCAGTACTTC
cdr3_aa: CASSLDGGRFRETQYF

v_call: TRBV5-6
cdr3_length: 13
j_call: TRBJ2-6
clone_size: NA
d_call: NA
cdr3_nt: TGTGCCAGCAGCTTCGCGGGGGCCAACGTCCTGACTTTC
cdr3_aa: CASSFAGANVLTF

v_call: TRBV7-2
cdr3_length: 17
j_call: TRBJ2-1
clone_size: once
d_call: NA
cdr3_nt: TGTGCCAGCAGCTCATACGGACACGCCGTTTTGGACAATGAGCAGTTCTTC
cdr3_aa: CASSSYGHAVLDNEQFF

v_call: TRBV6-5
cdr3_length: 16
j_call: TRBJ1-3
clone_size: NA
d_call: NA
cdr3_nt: TGTGCCAGCAGTTACTCGGGAGGGGCCTTAGGAAACACCATATATTTT
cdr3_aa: CASSYSGGALGNTIYF

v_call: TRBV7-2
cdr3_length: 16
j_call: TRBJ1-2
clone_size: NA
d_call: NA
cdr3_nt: TGTGCCAGCAGCTCCCGCAAGGGACTAGGGTCCTATGGCTACACCTTC
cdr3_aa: CASSSRKGLGSYGYTF

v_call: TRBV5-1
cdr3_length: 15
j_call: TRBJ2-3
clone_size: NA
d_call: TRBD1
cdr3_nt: TGCGCCAGCAGCTGGACAGGGGGTGGCGCAGATACGCAGTATTTT
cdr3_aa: CASSWTGGGADTQYF

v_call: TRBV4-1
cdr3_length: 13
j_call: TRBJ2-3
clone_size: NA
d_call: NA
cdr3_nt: TGCGCCAGCAGCCCTCGGAGGACAGATACGCAGTATTTT
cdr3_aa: CASSPRRTDTQYF

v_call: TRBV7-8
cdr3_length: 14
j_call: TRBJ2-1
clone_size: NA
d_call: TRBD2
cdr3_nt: TGTGCCAGCAGCTCGAGCGGGAGCCCTCATGAGCAGTTCTTC
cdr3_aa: CASSSSGSPHEQFF

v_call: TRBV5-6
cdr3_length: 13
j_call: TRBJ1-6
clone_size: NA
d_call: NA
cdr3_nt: TGTGCCAGCAGCTTGGAGAGAAGATCACCCCTCCACTTT
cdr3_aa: CASSLERRSPLHF

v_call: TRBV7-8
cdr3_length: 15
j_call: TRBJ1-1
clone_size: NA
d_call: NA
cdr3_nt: TGTGCCAGCAGCTTAGCCCGGGGGATGCTCACTGAAGCTTTCTTT
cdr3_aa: CASSLARGMLTEAFF

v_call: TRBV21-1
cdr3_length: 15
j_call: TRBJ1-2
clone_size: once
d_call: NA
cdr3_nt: TGTGCCAGCAGCAGGGGGGGCAGGGGGCCCCTTGGCTACACCTTC
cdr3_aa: CASSRGGRGPLGYTF

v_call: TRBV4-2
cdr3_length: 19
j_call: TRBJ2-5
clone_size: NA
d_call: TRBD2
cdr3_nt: TGTGCCAGCAGCCAAGAAGGGGGGGAAATAGCGGGAGTTCGAGAGACCCAGTACTTC
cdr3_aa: CASSQEGGEIAGVRETQYF

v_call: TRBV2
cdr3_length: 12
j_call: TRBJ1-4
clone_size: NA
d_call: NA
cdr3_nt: TGTGCCAGCGACCGGACAGAGGAAAAACTGTTTTTT
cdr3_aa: CASDRTEEKLFF

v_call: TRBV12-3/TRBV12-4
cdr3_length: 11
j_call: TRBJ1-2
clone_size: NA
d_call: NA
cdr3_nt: TGTGCCAGCACGGACAGCTATGGCTACACCTTC
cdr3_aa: CASTDSYGYTF

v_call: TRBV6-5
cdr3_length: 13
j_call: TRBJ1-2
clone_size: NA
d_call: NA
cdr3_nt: TGTGCCAGCAGTTACCGCAGGCGGGAAGGCTACACCTTC
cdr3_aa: CASSYRRREGYTF

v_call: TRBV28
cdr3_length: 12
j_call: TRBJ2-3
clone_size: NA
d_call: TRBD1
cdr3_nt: TGTGCCAGCAGTCGACAGGGTGCTACGCAGTATTTT
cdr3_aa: CASSRQGATQYF

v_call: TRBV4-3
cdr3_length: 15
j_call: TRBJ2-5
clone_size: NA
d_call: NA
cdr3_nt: TGCGCCAGCAGCCAATCCTGGGCCCTCCAAGAGACCCAGTACTTC
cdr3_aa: CASSQSWALQETQYF

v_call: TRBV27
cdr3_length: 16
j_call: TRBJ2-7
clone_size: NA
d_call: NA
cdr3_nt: TGTGCCAGCGGAATTAAGAACTGGGACTCGGGGATCGAGCAGTACTTC
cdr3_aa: CASGIKNWDSGIEQYF

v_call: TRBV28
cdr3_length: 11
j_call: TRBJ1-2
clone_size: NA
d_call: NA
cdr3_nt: TGTGCCAGCACGGGGAACTATGGCTACACCTTC
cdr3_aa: CASTGNYGYTF

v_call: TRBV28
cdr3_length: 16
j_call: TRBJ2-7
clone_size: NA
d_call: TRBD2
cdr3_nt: TGTGCCAGCAGTTTAGTCTCGACTAGCGTCAGCTACGAGCAGTACTTC
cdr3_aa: CASSLVSTSVSYEQYF

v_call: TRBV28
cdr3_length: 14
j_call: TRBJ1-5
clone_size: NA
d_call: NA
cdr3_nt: TGTGCCAGCAGTCTGGGAGGATTCAATCAGCCCCAGCATTTT
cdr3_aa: CASSLGGFNQPQHF